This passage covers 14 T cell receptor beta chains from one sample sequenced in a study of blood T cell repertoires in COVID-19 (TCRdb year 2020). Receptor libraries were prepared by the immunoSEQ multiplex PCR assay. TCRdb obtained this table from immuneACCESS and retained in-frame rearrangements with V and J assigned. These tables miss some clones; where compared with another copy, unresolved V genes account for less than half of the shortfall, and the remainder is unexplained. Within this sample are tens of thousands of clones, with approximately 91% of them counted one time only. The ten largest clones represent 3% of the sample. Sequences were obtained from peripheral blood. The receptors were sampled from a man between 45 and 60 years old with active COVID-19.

CDR3 bases: TGTGCCAGCAGCCCTACGCGCTCGAAAGCTTTCTTT. Translation gives CASSPTRSKAFF. The V and J genes are TRBV3-1 (or the pseudogene TRBV3-2) and TRBJ1-1; no clear D gene. With 4 bases removed from V and 9 bases from J, the gap between germline ends came to 12 bases. The CDR3 is made up of 12 amino acids. Germline-derived CDR1 and CDR2 are LGHDT and YNNKEL (reference sequence).

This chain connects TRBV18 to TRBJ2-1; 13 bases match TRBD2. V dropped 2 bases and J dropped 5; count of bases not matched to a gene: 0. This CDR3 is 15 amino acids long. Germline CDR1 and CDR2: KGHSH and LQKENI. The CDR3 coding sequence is TGTGCCAGCTCACCAGGGACTAGCGGGAACAATGAGCAGTTCTTC. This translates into CASSPGTSGNNEQFF.

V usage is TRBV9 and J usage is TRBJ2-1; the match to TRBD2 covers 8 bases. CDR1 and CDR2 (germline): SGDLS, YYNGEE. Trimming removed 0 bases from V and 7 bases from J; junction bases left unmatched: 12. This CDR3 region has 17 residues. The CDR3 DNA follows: TGTGCCAGCAGCGTAGTAACGGGAGGGGGGCTTGGGAATGAGCAGTTCTTC. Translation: CASSVVTGGGLGNEQFF.

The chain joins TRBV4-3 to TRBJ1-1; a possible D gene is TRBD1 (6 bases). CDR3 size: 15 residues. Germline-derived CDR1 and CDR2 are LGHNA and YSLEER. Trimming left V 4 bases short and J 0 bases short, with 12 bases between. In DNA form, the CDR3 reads TGCGCCAGCAGCCGCACTACAGGGCTGAACACTGAAGCTTTCTTT. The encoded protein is CASSRTTGLNTEAFF.

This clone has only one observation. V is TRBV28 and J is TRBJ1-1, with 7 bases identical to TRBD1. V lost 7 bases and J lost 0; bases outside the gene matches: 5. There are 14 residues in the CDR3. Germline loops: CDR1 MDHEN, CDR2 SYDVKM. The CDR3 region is CASIEGALNTEAFF. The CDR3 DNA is TGTGCCAGCATAGAGGGGGCTTTGAACACTGAAGCTTTCTTT.

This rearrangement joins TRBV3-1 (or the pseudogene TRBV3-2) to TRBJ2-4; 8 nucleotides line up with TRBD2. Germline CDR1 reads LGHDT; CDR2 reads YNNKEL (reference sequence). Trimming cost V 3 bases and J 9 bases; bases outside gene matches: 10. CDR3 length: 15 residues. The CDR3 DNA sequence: TGTGCCAGCAGCCAGGGGGGACTAGACCGGGGCATTCAGTACTTC. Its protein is CASSQGGLDRGIQYF.

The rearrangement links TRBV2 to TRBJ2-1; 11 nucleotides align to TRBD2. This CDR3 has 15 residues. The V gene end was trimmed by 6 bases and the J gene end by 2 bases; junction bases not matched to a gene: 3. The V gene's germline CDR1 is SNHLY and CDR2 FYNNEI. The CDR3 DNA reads TGTGCCAGCAGGGTGGGACTAGCGGCCTACAATGAGCAGTTCTTC. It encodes CASRVGLAAYNEQFF.

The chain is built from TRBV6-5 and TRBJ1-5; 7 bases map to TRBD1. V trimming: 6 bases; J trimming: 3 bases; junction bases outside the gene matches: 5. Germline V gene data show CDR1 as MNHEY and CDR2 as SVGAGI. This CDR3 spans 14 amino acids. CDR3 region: CASRTGSVNQPQHF. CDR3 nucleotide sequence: TGTGCCAGCAGGACAGGGAGCGTCAATCAGCCCCAGCATTTT.

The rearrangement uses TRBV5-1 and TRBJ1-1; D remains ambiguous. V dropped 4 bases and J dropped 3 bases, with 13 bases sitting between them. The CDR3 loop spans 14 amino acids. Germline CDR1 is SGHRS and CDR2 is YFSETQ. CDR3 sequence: CASSPSRAYTEAFF. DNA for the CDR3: TGCGCCAGCAGCCCCTCGCGCGCCTACACTGAAGCTTTCTTT.

CDR3 protein: CASSPFRLASEQFF. CDR3 DNA sequence: TGTGCCAGCAGTCCCTTTCGACTAGCCAGTGAGCAGTTCTTC. V gene TRBV27 combines with J gene TRBJ2-1; 7 nucleotides agree with TRBD2. The germline V gene encodes CDR1 MNHEY and CDR2 SMNVEV (reference sequence). This CDR3 is built from 14 residues. The trim removed 5 bases at V and 9 bases at J, leaving 10 bases unmatched.

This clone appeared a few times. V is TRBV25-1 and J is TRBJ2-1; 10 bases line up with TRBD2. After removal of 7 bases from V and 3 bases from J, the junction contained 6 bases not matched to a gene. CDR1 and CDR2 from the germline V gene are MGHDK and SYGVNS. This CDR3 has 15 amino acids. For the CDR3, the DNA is TGTGCCAGCACAGCGGGAGGGATTTTCTACAATGAGCAGTTCTTC. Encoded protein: CASTAGGIFYNEQFF.

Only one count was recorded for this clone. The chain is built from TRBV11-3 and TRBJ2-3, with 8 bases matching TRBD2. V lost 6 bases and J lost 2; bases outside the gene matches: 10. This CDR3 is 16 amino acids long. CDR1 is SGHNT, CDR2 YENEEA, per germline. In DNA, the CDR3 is TGTGCCAGCAGACCCGGGACTAGGATTAACACAGATACGCAGTATTTT. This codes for CASRPGTRINTDTQYF. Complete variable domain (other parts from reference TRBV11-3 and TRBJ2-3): EAGVVQSPRYKIIEKKQPVAFWCNPISGHNTLYWYLQNLGQGPELLIRYENEEAVDDSQLPKDRFSAERLKGVDSTLKIQPAELGDSAVYLCASRPGTRINTDTQYFGPGTRLTVL.

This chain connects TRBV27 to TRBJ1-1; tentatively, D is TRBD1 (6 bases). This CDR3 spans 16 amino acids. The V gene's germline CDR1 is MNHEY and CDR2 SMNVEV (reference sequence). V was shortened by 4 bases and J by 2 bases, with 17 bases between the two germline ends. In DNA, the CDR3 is TGTGCCAGCAGTTCGAATGGCAGGGGAGCAAACACTGAAGCTTTCTTT. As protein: CASSSNGRGANTEAFF.

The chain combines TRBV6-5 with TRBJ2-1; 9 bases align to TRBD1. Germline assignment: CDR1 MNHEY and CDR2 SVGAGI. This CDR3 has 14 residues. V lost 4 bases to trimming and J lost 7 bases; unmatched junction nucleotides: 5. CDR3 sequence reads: CASSSDRGWNEQFF. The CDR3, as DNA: TGTGCCAGCAGTTCGGACAGGGGATGGAATGAGCAGTTCTTC.